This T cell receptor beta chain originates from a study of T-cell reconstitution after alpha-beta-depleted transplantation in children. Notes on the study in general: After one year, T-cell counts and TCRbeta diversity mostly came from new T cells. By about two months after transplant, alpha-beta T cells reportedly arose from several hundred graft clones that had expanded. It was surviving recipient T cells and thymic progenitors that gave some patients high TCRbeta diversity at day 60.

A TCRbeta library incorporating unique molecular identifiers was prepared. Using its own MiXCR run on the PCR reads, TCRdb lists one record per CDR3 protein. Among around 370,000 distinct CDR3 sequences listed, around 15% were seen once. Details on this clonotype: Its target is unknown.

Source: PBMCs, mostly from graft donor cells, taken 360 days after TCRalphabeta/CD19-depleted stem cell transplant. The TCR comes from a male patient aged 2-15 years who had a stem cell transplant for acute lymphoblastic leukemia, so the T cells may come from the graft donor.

For the CDR3, the DNA is TGTGCCAGCAGTTTTCGGCAGGGAGGATACGAGACCCAGTACTTC. Translation: CASSFRQGGYETQYF. V is TRBV28 and J is TRBJ2-5; a weak D match, TRBD2 (6 bases). Per the germline V gene, CDR1 is MDHEN and CDR2 is SYDVKM. This CDR3 contains 15 residues. The V and J ends lost 3 bases and 5 bases respectively, with 16 bases between them.